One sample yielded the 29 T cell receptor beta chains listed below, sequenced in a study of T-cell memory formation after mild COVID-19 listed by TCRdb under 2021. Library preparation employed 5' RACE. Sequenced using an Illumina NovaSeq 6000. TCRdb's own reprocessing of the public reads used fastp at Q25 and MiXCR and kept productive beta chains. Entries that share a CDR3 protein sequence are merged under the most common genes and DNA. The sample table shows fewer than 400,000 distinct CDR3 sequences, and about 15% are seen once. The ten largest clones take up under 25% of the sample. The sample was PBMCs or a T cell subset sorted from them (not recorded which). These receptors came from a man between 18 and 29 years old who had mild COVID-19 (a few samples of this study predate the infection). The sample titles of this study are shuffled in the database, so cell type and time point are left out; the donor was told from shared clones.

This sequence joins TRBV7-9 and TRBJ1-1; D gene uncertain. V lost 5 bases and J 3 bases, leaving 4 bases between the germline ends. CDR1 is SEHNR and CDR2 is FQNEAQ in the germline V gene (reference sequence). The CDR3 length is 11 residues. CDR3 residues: CASSIDTEAFF. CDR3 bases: TGTGCCAGCAGCATAGACACTGAAGCTTTCTTT.

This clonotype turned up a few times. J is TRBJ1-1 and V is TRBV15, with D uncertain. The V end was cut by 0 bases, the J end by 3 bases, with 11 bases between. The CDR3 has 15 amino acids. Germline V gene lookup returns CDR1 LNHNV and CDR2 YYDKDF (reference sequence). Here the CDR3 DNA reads TGTGCCACCAGCAGAGATCTCCGGGTTGACACTGAAGCTTTCTTT. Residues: CATSRDLRVDTEAFF.

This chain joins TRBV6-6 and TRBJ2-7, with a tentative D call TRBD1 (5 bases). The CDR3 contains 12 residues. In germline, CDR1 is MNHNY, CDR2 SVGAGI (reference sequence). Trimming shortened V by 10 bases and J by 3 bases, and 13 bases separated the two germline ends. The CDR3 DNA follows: TGTGCCATTCAGGGTGTCGGCTACGAGCAGTACTTC. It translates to CAIQGVGYEQYF.

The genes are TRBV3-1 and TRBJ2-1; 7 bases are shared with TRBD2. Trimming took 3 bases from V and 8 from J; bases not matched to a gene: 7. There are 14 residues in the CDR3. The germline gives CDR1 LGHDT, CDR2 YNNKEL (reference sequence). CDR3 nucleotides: TGTGCCAGCAGCCACCTAGCGGCGAGGGATGAGCAGTTCTTC. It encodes CASSHLAARDEQFF.

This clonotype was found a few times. This CDR3 is CASSLSIGEVDQPQHF. The CDR3 bases are TGTGCCAGCAGCTTAAGTATAGGGGAAGTAGACCAGCCCCAGCATTTT. This sequence joins TRBV7-2 and TRBJ1-5, with D maybe TRBD1 (5 bases). Trimming removed 2 bases from V and 7 bases from J, with 18 bases in between. The germline gives CDR1 SGHTA, CDR2 FQGNSA. There are 16 residues in the CDR3.

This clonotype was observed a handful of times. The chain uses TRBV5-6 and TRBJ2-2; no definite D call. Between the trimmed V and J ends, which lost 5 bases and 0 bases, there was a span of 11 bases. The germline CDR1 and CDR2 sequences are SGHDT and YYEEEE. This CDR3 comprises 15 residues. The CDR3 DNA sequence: TGTGCCAGCAGACCCCCGGGCTCGAACACCGGGGAGCTGTTTTTT. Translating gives CASRPPGSNTGELFF.

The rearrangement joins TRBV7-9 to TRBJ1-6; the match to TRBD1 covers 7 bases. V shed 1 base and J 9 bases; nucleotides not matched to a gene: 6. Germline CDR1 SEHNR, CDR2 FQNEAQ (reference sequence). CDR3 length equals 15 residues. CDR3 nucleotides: TGTGCCAGCAGCTTAGGTGACAGGGAGAGTTCACCCCTCCACTTT. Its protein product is CASSLGDRESSPLHF.

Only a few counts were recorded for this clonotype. Here the CDR3 reads CASSVGGTYTGELFF. In DNA form, the CDR3 reads TGTGCCAGCAGCGTGGGGGGGACCTACACCGGGGAGCTGTTTTTT. The chain employs TRBV12-3 or TRBV12-4 and TRBJ2-2, with TRBD2 identical over 7 bases. The V gene end was trimmed by 6 bases and the J gene end by 3 bases; junction bases not matched to a gene: 7. This CDR3 comprises 15 residues.

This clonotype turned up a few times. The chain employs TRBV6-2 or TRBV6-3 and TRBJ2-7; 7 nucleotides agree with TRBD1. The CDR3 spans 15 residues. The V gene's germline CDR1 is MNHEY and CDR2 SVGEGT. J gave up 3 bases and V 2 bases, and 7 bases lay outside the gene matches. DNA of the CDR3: TGTGCCAGCAGTTACACACCGACAGGGTTCTACGAGCAGTACGTC. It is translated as CASSYTPTGFYEQYV.

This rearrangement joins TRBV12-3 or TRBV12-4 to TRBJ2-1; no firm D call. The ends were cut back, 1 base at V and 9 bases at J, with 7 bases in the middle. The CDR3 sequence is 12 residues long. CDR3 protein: CASSLETPEQFF. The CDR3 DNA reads TGTGCCAGCAGTTTAGAGACACCTGAGCAGTTCTTC.

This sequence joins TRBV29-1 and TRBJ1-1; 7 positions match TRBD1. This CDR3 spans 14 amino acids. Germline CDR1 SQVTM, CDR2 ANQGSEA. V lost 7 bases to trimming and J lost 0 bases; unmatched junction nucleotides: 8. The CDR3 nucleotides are TGCAGCGGGGCGACAGGGTGGCTGAACACTGAAGCTTTCTTT. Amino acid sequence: CSGATGWLNTEAFF.

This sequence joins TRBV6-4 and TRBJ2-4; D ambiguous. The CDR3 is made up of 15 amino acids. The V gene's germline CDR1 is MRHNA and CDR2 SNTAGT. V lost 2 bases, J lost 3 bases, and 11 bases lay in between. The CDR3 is CASSDETVHKNIQYF. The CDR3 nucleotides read TGTGCCAGCAGTGACGAAACAGTCCACAAAAACATTCAGTACTTC.

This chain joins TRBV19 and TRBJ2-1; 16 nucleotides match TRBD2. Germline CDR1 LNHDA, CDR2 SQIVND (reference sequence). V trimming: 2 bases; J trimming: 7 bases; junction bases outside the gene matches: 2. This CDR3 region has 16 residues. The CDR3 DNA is TGTGCCAGTAGTATACCGGGACTAGCGGGGGGGAATGAGCAGTTCTTC. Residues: CASSIPGLAGGNEQFF. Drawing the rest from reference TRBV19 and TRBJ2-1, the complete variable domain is DGGITQSPKYLFRKEGQNVTLSCEQNLNHDAMYWYRQDPGQGLRLIYYSQIVNDFQKGDIAEGYSVSREKKESFPLTVTSAQKNPTAFYLCASSIPGLAGGNEQFFGPGTRLTVL.

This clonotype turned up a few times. The CDR3 here is CASGRMNTEAFF. The CDR3 nucleotides are TGTGCCAGCGGGAGGATGAACACTGAAGCTTTCTTT. The chain joins TRBV7-2 to TRBJ1-1; D unresolved. CDR1 SGHTA and CDR2 FQGNSA come from the germline V gene. V dropped 8 bases and J dropped 0 bases, with 7 bases sitting between them. This CDR3 contains 12 residues. Together with reference TRBV7-2 and TRBJ1-1, the CDR3 gives the full variable domain: GAGVSQSPSNKVTEKGKDVELRCDPISGHTALYWYRQSLGQGLEFLIYFQGNSAPDKSGLPSDRFSAERTGGSVSTLTIQRTQQEDSAVYLCASGRMNTEAFFGQGTRLTVV.

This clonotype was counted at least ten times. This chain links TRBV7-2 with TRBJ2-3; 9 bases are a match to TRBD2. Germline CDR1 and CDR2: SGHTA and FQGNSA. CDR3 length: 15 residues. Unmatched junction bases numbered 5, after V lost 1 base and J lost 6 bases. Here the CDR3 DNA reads TGTGCCAGCAGCTTAGTAGCGGGGGCTGGGGATACGCAGTATTTT. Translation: CASSLVAGAGDTQYF.

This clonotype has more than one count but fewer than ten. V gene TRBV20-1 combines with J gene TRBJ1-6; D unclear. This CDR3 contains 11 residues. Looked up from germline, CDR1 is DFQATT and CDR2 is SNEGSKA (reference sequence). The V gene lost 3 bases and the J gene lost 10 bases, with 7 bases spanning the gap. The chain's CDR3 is CSARFGSPLHF. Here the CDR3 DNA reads TGCAGTGCTAGGTTTGGATCACCCCTCCACTTT.

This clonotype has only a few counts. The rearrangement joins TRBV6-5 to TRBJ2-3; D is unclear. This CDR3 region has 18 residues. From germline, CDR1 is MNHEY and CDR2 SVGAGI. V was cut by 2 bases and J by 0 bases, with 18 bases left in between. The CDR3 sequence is CASSYGWPRLPSTDTQYF. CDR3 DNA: TGTGCCAGCAGTTACGGTTGGCCGAGGTTACCCAGCACAGATACGCAGTATTTT.

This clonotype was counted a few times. The CDR3 reads CSAREPLGTSGTDTQYF. The CDR3 DNA follows: TGCAGTGCTAGAGAACCCCTGGGGACTAGCGGAACAGATACGCAGTATTTT. This chain links TRBV20-1 with TRBJ2-3; 11 bases line up with TRBD2. The junction had 8 bases not matched to a gene; V was cut back by 0 bases and J by 3 bases. This CDR3 is 17 amino acids long. Germline-derived CDR1 and CDR2 are DFQATT and SNEGSKA (reference sequence).

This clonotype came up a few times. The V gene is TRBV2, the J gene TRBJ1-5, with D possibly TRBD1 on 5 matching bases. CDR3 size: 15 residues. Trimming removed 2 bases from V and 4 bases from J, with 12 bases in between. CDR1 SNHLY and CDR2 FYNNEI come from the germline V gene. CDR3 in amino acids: CASSERQGENQPQHF. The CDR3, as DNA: TGTGCCAGCAGTGAAAGGCAGGGCGAGAATCAGCCCCAGCATTTT.

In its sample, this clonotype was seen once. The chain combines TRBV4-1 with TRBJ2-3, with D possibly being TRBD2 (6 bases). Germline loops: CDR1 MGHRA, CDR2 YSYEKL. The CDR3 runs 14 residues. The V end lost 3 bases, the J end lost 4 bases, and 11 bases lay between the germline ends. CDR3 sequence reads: CASSQLGGSDTQYF. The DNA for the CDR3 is TGCGCCAGCAGCCAGCTCGGGGGATCAGATACGCAGTATTTT.

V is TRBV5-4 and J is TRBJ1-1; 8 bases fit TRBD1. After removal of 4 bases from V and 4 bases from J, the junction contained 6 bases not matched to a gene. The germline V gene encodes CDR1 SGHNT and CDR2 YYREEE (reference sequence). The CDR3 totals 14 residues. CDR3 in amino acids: CASSPSGGFTEAFF. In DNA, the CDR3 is TGTGCCAGCAGCCCTTCAGGGGGCTTCACTGAAGCTTTCTTT.

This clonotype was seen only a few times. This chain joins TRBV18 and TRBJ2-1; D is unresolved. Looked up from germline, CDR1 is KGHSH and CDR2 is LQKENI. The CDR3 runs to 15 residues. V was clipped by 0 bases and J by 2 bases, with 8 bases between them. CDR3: CASSPPGTPYNEQFF. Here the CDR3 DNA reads TGTGCCAGCTCACCACCGGGCACCCCCTACAATGAGCAGTTCTTC.

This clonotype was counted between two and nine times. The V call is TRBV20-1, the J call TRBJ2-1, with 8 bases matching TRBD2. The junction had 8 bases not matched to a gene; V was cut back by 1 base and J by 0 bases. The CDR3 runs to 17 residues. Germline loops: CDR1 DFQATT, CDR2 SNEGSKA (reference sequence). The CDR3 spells CSARVWASGGSYNEQFF. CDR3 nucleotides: TGCAGTGCTAGAGTATGGGCCAGCGGGGGCTCCTACAATGAGCAGTTCTTC.

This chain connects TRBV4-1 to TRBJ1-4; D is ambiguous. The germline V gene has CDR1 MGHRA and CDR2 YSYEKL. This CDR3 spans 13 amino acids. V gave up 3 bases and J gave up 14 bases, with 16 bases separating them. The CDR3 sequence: CASSQAWAPVLFF. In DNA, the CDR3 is TGCGCCAGCAGCCAGGCCTGGGCCCCAGTTCTGTTTTTT.

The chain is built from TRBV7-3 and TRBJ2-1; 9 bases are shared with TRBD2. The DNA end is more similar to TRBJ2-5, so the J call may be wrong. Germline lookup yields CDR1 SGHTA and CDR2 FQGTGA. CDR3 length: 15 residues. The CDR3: CASSFGLAPQETQYF. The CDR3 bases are TGTGCCAGCAGCTTCGGACTAGCGCCTCAAGAGACCCAGTACTTC.

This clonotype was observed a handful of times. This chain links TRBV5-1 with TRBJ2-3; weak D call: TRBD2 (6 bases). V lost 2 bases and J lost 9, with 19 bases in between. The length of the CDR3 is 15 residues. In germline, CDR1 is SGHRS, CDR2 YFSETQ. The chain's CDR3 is CASSFSSAGRLTQYF. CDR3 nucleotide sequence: TGCGCCAGCAGCTTCAGTTCTGCGGGGCGTCTAACGCAGTATTTT.

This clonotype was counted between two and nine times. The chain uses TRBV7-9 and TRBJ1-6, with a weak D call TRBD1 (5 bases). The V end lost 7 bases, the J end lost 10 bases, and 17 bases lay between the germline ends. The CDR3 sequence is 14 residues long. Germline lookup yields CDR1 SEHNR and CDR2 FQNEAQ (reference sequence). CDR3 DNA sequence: TGTGCCAGCATAGGATCAGGGAGATTATCACCCCTCCACTTT. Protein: CASIGSGRLSPLHF.

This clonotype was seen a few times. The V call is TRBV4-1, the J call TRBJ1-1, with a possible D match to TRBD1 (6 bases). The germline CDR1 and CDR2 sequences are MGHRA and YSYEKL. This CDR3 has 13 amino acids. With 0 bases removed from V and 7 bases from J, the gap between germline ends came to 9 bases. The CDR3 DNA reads TGCGCCAGCAGCCAAGATAGGACAGTTGAAGCTTTCTTT. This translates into CASSQDRTVEAFF.

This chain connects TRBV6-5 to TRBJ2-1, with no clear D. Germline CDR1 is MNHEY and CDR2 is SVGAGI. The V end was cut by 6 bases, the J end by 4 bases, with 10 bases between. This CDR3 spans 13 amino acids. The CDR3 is CASSVDKYNEQFF. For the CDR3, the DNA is TGTGCCAGCAGCGTAGACAAGTACAATGAGCAGTTCTTC.